This T cell receptor beta chain was captured in a study of T-cell memory formation after mild COVID-19 listed by TCRdb under 2021. Context from the whole study: Most TCR sequence clusters were specific to one of the two donors. In a couple of donors, T-cell clones that expanded and contracted after mild COVID-19 were tracked by sequencing TCRalpha and TCRbeta repertoires over time. Two young, previously healthy adult volunteers made up the cohort, one male and one female. The research as a whole found: The study included only a couple of mild cases, and larger cohorts that include severe cases with pre-infection samples were judged to be necessary. Contracting CD4+ clones appeared mostly in the CM and EM memory subsets, whereas CD8+ clones were enriched in EMRA. The second-wave clones that peaked on day 37 were not confirmed to be SARS-CoV-2 specific. From day 15 to 85, contracting clones showed balanced CD4/CD8 phenotypes, whereas a second wave of clones that expanded from day 15 to 37 leaned towards CD4+. Some responding clones were found in pre-infection memory, which suggests that pre-existing cross-reactive memory T cells took part in the SARS-CoV-2 response.

PBMCs were isolated by Ficoll-Paque density gradient centrifugation. From the germline V gene, CDR1 is MGHRA and CDR2 is YSYEKL. V is shortened by 6 bases, J by 2 bases, and the region joining them spans 14 bases. The CDR3 holds 15 amino acids from the cysteine to the phenylalanine. The retained sequence is limited to the CDR3, 45 bases, with the frame set at the first base. The sample was run on an Illumina NovaSeq 6000. TCRalpha and TCRbeta cDNA libraries were built by 5'RACE with constant-segment primers, adding sample barcodes and unique molecular identifiers. RNA was extracted from every sample with Trizol reagent. The libraries were amplified in two PCR steps, and the second step added a second sample barcode and Illumina TruSeq adapters. Sequencing of libraries was performed on an Illumina NovaSeq with 2 x 150 bp paired-end reads. Turning to the authors' computational methods: Demultiplexing of reads and collapsing into UMI-guided consensus sequences were performed with migec v1.2.7. Using mixcr v2.1.11, the UMI consensuses were aligned to TRA and TRB V and J templates and assembled into clonotypes. Clonotypes were classified as expanded or contracted when called significant by both edgeR and NoisET, with noise models trained on biological replicates. edgeR calls used a false discovery rate-adjusted p below 0.01 and a log2 fold-change threshold of 1. PCA with hierarchical clustering of max-normalized trajectories of the 1000 most abundant clonotypes was used as exploratory dynamics analysis. Separately sequenced CD4+ and CD8+ repertoires were used to assign a CD4 or CD8 phenotype to each responding clone. TCRdb took the public reads, trimmed them with fastp at Q25, ran MiXCR for clone calling and kept in-frame beta chains. Here each entry gathers all rows of one CDR3 protein and keeps the most common genes and DNA. TCRdb's processing, not the authors', yielded these V and J calls. The sample table contains under 650,000 distinct CDR3 sequences; only one count was recorded for approximately 19% of them. Clones ranked in the top ten supply about 11% of the sample.

This clonotype was counted between two and nine times. Its antigen target is currently unknown. Per-base quality was not reported, and no clone a single base away is much larger than it. This TCR came from an adult woman who had mild COVID-19 (a few samples of this study predate the infection). The sample titles of this study are shuffled in the database, so cell type and time point are left out; the donor was told from shared clones. Specimen: PBMCs or a T cell subset sorted from them (not recorded which). This chain is built from TRBV4-1 and TRBJ2-1, with the D gene uncertain. The DNA sequence is TGCGCCAGCAGGTCGCAGGCCTCCACCTACAATGAGCAGTTCTTC. This codes for CASRSQASTYNEQFF.